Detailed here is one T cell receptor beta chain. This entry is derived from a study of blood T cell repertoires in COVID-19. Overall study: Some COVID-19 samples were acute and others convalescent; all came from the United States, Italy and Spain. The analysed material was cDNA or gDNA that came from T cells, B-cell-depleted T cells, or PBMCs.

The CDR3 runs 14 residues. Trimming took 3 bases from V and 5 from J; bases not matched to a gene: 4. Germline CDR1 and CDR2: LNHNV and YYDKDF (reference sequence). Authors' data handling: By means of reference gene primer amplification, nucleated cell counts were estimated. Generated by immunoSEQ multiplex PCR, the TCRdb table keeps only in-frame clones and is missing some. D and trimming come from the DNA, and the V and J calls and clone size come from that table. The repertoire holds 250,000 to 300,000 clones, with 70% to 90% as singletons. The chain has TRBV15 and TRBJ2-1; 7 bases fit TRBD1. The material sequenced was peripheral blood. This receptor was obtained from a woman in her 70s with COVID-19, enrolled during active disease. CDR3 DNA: TGTGCCACCAGCAGGAGAGGGACAGACAATGAGCAGTTCTTC. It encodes CATSRRGTDNEQFF.